These T cell receptor beta chains were read from a single sample in a study of blood T cell repertoires in COVID-19. Some clones are missing from TCRdb's copy, which holds only in-frame ones; the method was immunoSEQ multiplex PCR. The repertoire holds around 340,000 clones, with about nine tenths as singletons. Sequenced: PBMCs or T cells enriched from blood (not recorded which). Receptors were obtained from a woman aged 25-40 years who had been exposed to COVID-19. Each CDR3 is given with its conserved first and last residue. D genes are given only for firm matches. Rows give clone size only sometimes, using once, few, many, or a class for an expanded clone.

>TRBJ2-7|TRBV18|NA|NA
CASSPSPVAYEQYF
TGTGCCAGCTCACCATCACCGGTTGCCTACGAGCAGTACTTC
>TRBJ2-1|TRBV3-1/TRBV3-2|few|NA
CASSQSGRPYNEQFF
TGTGCCAGCAGCCAAAGCGGGCGTCCCTACAATGAGCAGTTCTTC
>TRBJ1-5|TRBV12-3/TRBV12-4|NA|NA
CASSSRADQPQHF
TGTGCCAGCAGTTCCAGGGCCGATCAGCCCCAGCATTTT
>TRBJ1-5|TRBV6-6|NA|TRBD1
CASSSPGQGNNQPQHF
TGTGCCAGCAGTTCCCCGGGACAGGGGAACAATCAGCCCCAGCATTTT
>TRBJ2-1|TRBV21-1|NA|NA
CASSKGRGEQFF
TGTGCCAGCAGCAAAGGAAGGGGCGAGCAGTTCTTC
>TRBJ1-2|TRBV28|NA|TRBD1
CASSLTGTTVGYTF
TGTGCCAGCAGTTTGACAGGGACGACTGTAGGCTACACCTTC
>TRBJ2-7|TRBV4-1|NA|TRBD1
CASSQGPPGTGGSYEQYF
TGCGCCAGCAGCCAAGGACCGCCCGGGACAGGGGGATCCTACGAGCAGTACTTC
>TRBJ2-5|TRBV6-2/TRBV6-3|NA|NA
CASSTEGLQETQYF
TGTGCCAGCAGTACAGAGGGCCTCCAAGAGACCCAGTACTTC
>TRBJ2-2|TRBV5-6|NA|NA
CASMARDWNTGELFF
TGTGCCAGCATGGCGAGGGACTGGAACACCGGGGAGCTGTTTTTT
>TRBJ2-5|TRBV11-2|few|TRBD2
CASSLTSVGETQYF
TGTGCCAGCAGCTTAACTAGCGTGGGTGAGACCCAGTACTTC